This T cell receptor beta chain was retrieved from a study of cytomegalovirus exposure and HLA in healthy donors. General observations from the study: Most of the CMV-associated TCR beta chains (in a later analysis) appeared to be HLA-restricted. Among immune exposure information, only CMV serostatus was available. Earlier analysis looked at TCR beta V segments, and most were productive about 90% or about 30% of the time.

About this clone itself: Its antigen is currently unknown.

The PCR was carried out with 60 Vbeta primers and 13 Jbeta primers. Measured with immunoSEQ multiplex PCR; TCRdb has only the in-frame clones, and not every one. The data contain 150,000 to 200,000 clones, 77% of them singletons. Whereas donors were nominally healthy upon sampling, unrecorded immune exposures were probable. The CDR3 spans 15 residues. V lost 4 bases and J lost 6; bases outside the gene matches: 8. Germline V gene lookup returns CDR1 SEHNR and CDR2 FQNEAQ (reference sequence). The clonotype comes from a woman in her 40s in good health and CMV-seropositive. Sequenced: PBMCs. This rearrangement joins TRBV7-9 to TRBJ2-1; 8 bases are shared with TRBD2. The CDR3 region is CASSSPNSGINEQFF. The DNA of the CDR3 is TGTGCCAGCAGCTCCCCGAATAGCGGGATCAATGAGCAGTTCTTC.